This TCR beta chain was sequenced in a study of cytomegalovirus exposure and HLA in healthy donors (dated by TCRdb to 2017 to 2019). At the level of the whole study: According to a later analysis, one platform produced both the roughly 130 validation repertoires and the roughly 650 repertoires of the first cohort. Along with the approximately 700-subject first cohort, a separate validation cohort of over 90 different subjects was used. To predict cytomegalovirus infection status, the study combined high-throughput TCR immunosequencing, statistical association of individual TCRs with disease status, and machine learning. The aim of the study was to test whether cataloging public T cell receptors could identify signatures of past pathogen exposure. What the research found in general, with its limitations: While some public TCRs were present in many individuals, most TCR sequences turned up only very rarely across donors. The study gave a list of about 170 TCR beta chains associated with cytomegalovirus. In vitro tests confirmed that three of the cytomegalovirus-associated TCR beta chains recognize cytomegalovirus antigens. The classifier was reported to diagnose cytomegalovirus status with high specificity and sensitivity in both the original and validation cohorts. The authors suggested that the approach could potentially be extended to other disease states and immunological phenotypes. The validation cohort had no HLA typing available for a later analysis, so co-occurrence within that cohort was assessed over all 120 or so repertoires. In a later analysis, TCRs clustered in the first cohort were found to also tend to co-occur in the roughly 120 validation repertoires, with 94% of cluster scores above 0.

Taken from the germline V gene (reference sequence), the CDR1 and CDR2 loops are PRHDT and FYEKMQ. V sheds 3 bases and J sheds 8 bases, leaving 17 bases between their ends. Its CDR3 holds 15 amino acids, cysteine through phenylalanine. Only the CDR3 region is kept as DNA, spanning 45 bases read in frame from base 1. Turning to this clone: Which antigen it targets is not known. No base-level quality is on record; no much larger clone is a single base apart.

Libraries were prepared through the immunoSEQ multiplex PCR assay. Processing in the source paper ran as follows. A statistical classification framework was developed to diagnose cytomegalovirus status using the catalog of TCR beta chain sequences. Entries here come from immuneACCESS through TCRdb and include only in-frame sequences with V and J called. Some clones fail to appear in such tables; in the studies checked, an unresolved V gene covers under half of the shortfall, and the cause of the remainder is unknown. From that table come the V and J calls and clone size; the DNA was used to work out D and trimming. The sample table records 120,000 or so clones; around nine tenths of these occur just once. About 4.4% of the sample belongs to the ten largest clones. Separate from the roughly 700-subject first cohort, the validation cohort of more than 90 subjects was the group to which the donors belonged.

The TCR originated in a man aged 18 to 30 in good health and CMV-seropositive. Sequences were obtained from PBMCs. Recombination joined TRBV13 with TRBJ1-3; a tentative D match to TRBD1 spans 5 bases. For the CDR3, the sequence is CASSFLSQGGHTIYF. The sequenced DNA is TGTGCCAGCAGCTTCCTGAGTCAGGGAGGACACACCATATATTTT.